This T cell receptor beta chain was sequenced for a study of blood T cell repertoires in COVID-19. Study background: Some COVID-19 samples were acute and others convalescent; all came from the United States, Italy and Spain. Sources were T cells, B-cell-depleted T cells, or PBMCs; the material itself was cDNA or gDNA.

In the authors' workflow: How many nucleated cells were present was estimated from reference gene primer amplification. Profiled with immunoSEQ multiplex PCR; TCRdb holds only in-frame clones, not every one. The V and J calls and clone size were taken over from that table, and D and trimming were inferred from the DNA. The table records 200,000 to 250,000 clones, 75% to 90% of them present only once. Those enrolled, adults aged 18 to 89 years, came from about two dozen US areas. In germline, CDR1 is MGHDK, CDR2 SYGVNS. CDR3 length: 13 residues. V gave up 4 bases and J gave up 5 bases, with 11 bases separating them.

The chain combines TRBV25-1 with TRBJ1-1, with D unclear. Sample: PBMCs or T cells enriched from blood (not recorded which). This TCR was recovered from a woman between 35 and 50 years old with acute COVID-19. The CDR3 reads CASSGGRSTEAFF. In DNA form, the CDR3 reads TGTGCCAGCAGTGGAGGGAGGAGTACTGAAGCTTTCTTT. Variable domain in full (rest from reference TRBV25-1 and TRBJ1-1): EADIYQTPRYLVIGTGKKITLECSQTMGHDKMYWYQQDPGMELHLIHYSYGVNSTEKGDLSSESTVSRIRTEHFPLTLESARPSHTSQYLCASSGGRSTEAFFGQGTRLTVV.